Described below is a single TCR beta chain sequence and its context. This clone was seen more than once but under ten times. Its antigen is still unknown. Base qualities are not recorded, but no much larger clone differs from it by a single base. The cohort consisted of approximately 690 healthy bone marrow donors. At the time of sampling, all cohort members were nominally healthy, though unrecorded immune exposures were likely present. The donor was CMV seropositive and belonged to the group of some 290 seropositive cohort members. Every donor gave a peripheral blood sample, and the peripheral blood mononuclear cells from that sample were used for TCR beta sequencing. Genomic DNA extraction from the blood cell samples was performed with the Qiagen DNeasy Blood Extraction Kit. Library method: the immunoSEQ multiplex PCR assay. For the multiplex PCR, a mixture combining 60 forward primers for TCR Vbeta segments and 13 reverse primers for TCR Jbeta segments was used. The CDR3 region of rearranged TCR beta genes was amplified from genomic DNA by a multiplex PCR assay. Amplified TCR beta libraries were sequenced as 87-base-pair reads on the Illumina HiSeq System. Per the source publication's procedure: Across the 670 or so repertoires, a later analysis counted approximately 75 million unique TCR beta chains, some 11 million of which were shared by at least two donors. To remove PCR and sequencing errors, raw reads were error-corrected and collapsed into unique sequences using a nearest-neighbor algorithm that merged closely related sequences. To assign V, D and J gene segments, CDR3 sequences were aligned to IMGT reference sequences. Each retained sequence needed at least a six-nucleotide match to both a V gene segment and a J gene segment. A rearrangement was called productive if the CDR3 had no stop codons and remained in frame with V and J, and every other rearrangement was called non-productive. CDR3 was defined by IMGT convention, running from the second conserved V-encoded cysteine to the conserved J-encoded phenylalanine. Sequences without an unambiguous match to a single V gene segment were excluded from the earlier analysis of almost 600 of the donors. In an earlier analysis of 587 of the donors, V segments were called functional above 56.7% productive rearrangements and were called segregating when the between-donor standard deviation exceeded 5%. A statistical classification framework was built to diagnose cytomegalovirus status from the catalog of TCR beta chain sequences. V and J gene assignment, in a later analysis, came from comparing TCR nucleotide sequences with IMGT/GENE-DB human TR gene sequences. A later analysis assigned CDR3 sequences and most-parsimonious VDJ recombination scenarios with the TCRdist pipeline. A later analysis defined each TCR beta chain by its CDR3 amino acid sequence plus V-gene family, and excluded reads lacking a unique V-gene family. As a way to deal with suspected cross-contamination and a sequencing artifact, a later analysis dropped roughly 600 nucleotide sequences that were highly shared and had low generation probability. In a later analysis, a clonal expansion index was calculated for each public chain from normalized within-repertoire ranks of inferred template counts. A later analysis computed generation probabilities with a VDJ recombination model fitted to out-of-frame rearrangements, and checked the results against IGoR. Hypergeometric tests were used in a later analysis to score TCR-TCR, TCR-HLA and TCR-CMV co-occurrence, with a repertoire-size bias correction applied to the TCR pairs. To estimate false discovery rates, a later analysis permuted the HLA or CMV assignments 20 times. A later analysis grouped co-occurring TCRs with DBSCAN, adding TCRdist sequence similarity when clustering within HLA-allele-positive subsets. Repertoires with fewer than 30,000 or more than 120,000 public chains, plus five repertoires with anomalous nucleotide sharing, were excluded from co-occurrence clustering. In its TCRdb copy, this immuneACCESS table keeps in-frame sequences only and misses some clones. Where compared with another copy, unresolved V genes explain less than half of these, and the others have no known cause. For V, J and clone size, that table is used; D and trimming come from the DNA. A total of around 140,000 clones appear in this sample, about 71% of them only once. The biggest ten clones account for approximately 2.3% of the sample.

This specimen belongs to a study of cytomegalovirus exposure and HLA in healthy donors (dated by TCRdb to about 2017). For context, the study as a whole: An earlier analysis of 587 of the donors reported approximately 300 Gb of sequence data and some 120 million unique TCR beta sequences from some 180 million T cells. Around 320 gigabases of sequencing data and approximately 80 million unique TCR sequences were included in an early release covering around 600 HLA-typed donors. Of the roughly 400 genotyped donors, 65% to 90% fell in the genetic ancestry cluster associated with self-reported Caucasian donors. The study was designed to test whether signatures of past pathogen exposure could be identified by cataloging public T cell receptors. The study used immunosequencing to profile the T cell repertoires of some 600 subjects and linked those repertoires to cytomegalovirus serostatus. A separate validation cohort of over a hundred different subjects was used in addition to the 666-subject first cohort. To predict cytomegalovirus infection status, the study brought together high-throughput TCR immunosequencing, statistical association of individual TCRs with disease status, and machine learning. In a later analysis, previously published TCR beta repertoires from 550 to 750 donors were re-analyzed and high-resolution HLA genotyping was added so that TCR occurrence patterns could be studied. In the later analysis, no new phenotypic data were used to find candidate immune exposures; instead, reliance was placed on TCR beta sequences and their occurrence across donors. In an earlier analysis of 500 to 650 of the donors, high-throughput TCR beta sequencing was used to judge whether each TCR beta V gene segment behaved as functional or pseudogenic. Donor age, sex, ethnicity and CMV serostatus were collected together with the repertoire data. Genome-wide SNP genotypes for about 65% of the 666 donors were used in a later genetic analysis, which treated that subset as a discovery cohort. All discovery cohort repertoires had been generated on a single sequencing platform. Both class I and class II loci were covered by HLA typing, at four-digit resolution. The number of donors typed differed by locus, with about 620-630 for A, B, C, DRB1 and DQB1, around 520 for DQA1, under 610 for DPA1, and some 470 for DPB1. Four or five DR-DQ haplotypes were handled as single units for association and clustering, since linkage in the cohort was strong. Across some 400 genotyped donors of the cohort, an average of about 200,000 unique TCR beta nucleotide sequences per donor were sequenced, and approximately 19% of those sequences were non-productive. Study-level results and caveats: Some IMGT-functional V segments, including TRBV6-2 and TRBV6-3, could not be told apart with the 87-base-pair reads, so those segments were excluded. Assigning TCR associations to individual alleles was difficult when HLA alleles, especially DR and DQ, strongly co-occurred. V-gene and J-gene trimming of TCR beta chains was associated with a missense DCLRE1C variant in a later genetic analysis, and the association was replicated in an independent cohort. Presence/absence analyses assumed roughly uniform sequencing depth across donors, an assumption that may not hold. In a later analysis, TCR association rates were found to vary across HLA loci, with the most associated TCRs seen for DRB1 alleles and the fewest for HLA-C alleles. Because counts were too low, approximately 15 rarely observed V segments, including chromosome 9 orphons, were excluded from the earlier analysis of 587 of the donors. In an earlier analysis of 587 of the donors, most TCR beta V segments appeared in productive rearrangements about 87% or about 30% of the time, broadly matching IMGT annotations. In vitro tests confirmed that a few of the cytomegalovirus-associated TCR beta chains recognize cytomegalovirus antigens. While some public TCRs were present in many individuals, most TCR sequences turned up only very rarely across donors. The authors suggested that the approach could potentially be generalized to other disease states and immunological phenotypes. CMV serostatus was the only immune exposure information available for the cohort. Because HLA typing was missing for some donors at each locus, association tests included only the typed subset. A later genetic analysis reported fewer N-insertions in productive TCRs among donors in an Asian-associated ancestry cluster than the roughly 640-donor mean. The classifier was reported to diagnose cytomegalovirus status with high specificity and sensitivity in both the original and validation cohorts. This cohort had only TCR beta chains sequenced, and the lack of alpha or paired-chain data limited which features could be detected. A later analysis found that most CMV-associated TCR beta chains appeared HLA-restricted, with HLA associations seemingly driven largely by CMV exposure. According to a later analysis, parvovirus B19, influenza, CMV and Epstein-Barr virus appeared linked to several top co-occurrence clusters. A cluster of highly shared sequence variants was judged likely to be a technical artifact of the sequencing pipeline. In a later analysis, HLA-associated TCR beta chains were found to be more clonally expanded and to have lower generation probabilities than equally common non-associated chains. A further reported finding was that TCR beta sequences accurately predicted the HLA-A and HLA-B alleles for most subjects in the first cohort. The study listed approximately 150 TCR beta chains as associated with cytomegalovirus. Correlated functional status among segregating V segments might be attributable to linkage disequilibrium, but an unknown experimental factor could not be ruled out. In a later analysis, some 17,000 TCR beta sequences were associated with specific HLA alleles at a false discovery rate of 0.05.

The germline V gene (reference sequence) supplies CDR1 PRHDT and CDR2 FYEKMQ. The CDR3 runs 18 residues from the cysteine to the phenylalanine. The retained sequence is limited to the CDR3, 54 bases, with the frame set at the first base. V lost 5 bases and J lost 4 bases, and the count of bases not matched to a germline gene is 16. This clonotype was obtained from an older woman in good health and CMV-seropositive. The sequence joins TRBV13 to TRBJ2-3; TRBD2 aligns with 9 central bases. The sample comprised PBMCs. The CDR3 region: CASSTSLAGPVGADTQYF. In nucleotide form, the sequence is TGTGCCAGCAGCACAAGCCTAGCGGGACCCGTTGGCGCAGATACGCAGTATTTT.